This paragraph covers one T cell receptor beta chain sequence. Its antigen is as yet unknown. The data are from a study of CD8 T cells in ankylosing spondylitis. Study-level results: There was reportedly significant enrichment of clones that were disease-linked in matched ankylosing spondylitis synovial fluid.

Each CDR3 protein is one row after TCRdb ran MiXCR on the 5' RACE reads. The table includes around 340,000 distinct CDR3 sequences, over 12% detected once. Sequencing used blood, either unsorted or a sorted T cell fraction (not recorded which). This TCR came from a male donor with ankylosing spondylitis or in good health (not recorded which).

The chain's CDR3 is CATSRGTGFSTDTQYF. In DNA, the CDR3 is TGTGCCACCAGTAGAGGGACAGGGTTTAGCACAGATACGCAGTATTTT. The rearrangement links TRBV24-1 to TRBJ2-3, with 9 bases fitting TRBD1. V trimming: 6 bases; J trimming: 0 bases; junction bases outside the gene matches: 6. The CDR3 sequence is 16 residues long. The germline gives CDR1 KGHDR, CDR2 SFDVKD.